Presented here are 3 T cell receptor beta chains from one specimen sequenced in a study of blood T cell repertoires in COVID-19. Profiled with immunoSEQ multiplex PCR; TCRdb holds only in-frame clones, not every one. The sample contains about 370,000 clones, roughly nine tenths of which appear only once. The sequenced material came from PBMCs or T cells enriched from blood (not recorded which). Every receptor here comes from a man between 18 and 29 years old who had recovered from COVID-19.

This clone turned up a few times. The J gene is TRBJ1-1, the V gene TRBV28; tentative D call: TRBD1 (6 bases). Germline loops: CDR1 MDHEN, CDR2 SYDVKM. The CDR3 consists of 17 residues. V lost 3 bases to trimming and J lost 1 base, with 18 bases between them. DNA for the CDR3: TGTGCCAGCAGTTTGCAAGGGGGGGCGAGTCGGAACACTGAAGCTTTCTTT. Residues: CASSLQGGASRNTEAFF. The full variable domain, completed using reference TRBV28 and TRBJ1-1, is DVKVTQSSRYLVKRTGEKVFLECVQDMDHENMFWYRQDPGLGLRLIYFSYDVKMKEKGDIPEGYSVSREKKERFSLILESASTNQTSMYLCASSLQGGASRNTEAFFGQGTRLTVV.

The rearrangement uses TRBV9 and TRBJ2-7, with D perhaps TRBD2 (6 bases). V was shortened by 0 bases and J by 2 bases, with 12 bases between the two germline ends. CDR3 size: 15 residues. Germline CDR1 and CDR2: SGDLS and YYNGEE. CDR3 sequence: CASSVGLAAPYEQYF. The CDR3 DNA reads TGTGCCAGCAGCGTAGGGTTAGCGGCGCCCTACGAGCAGTACTTC.

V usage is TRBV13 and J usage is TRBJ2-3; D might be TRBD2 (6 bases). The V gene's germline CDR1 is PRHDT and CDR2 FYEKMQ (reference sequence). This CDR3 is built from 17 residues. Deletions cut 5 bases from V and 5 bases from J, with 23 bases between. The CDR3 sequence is CASSPGWGLELVDTQYF. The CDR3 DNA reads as TGTGCCAGCAGCCCGGGGTGGGGACTCGAGTTAGTAGATACGCAGTATTTT.